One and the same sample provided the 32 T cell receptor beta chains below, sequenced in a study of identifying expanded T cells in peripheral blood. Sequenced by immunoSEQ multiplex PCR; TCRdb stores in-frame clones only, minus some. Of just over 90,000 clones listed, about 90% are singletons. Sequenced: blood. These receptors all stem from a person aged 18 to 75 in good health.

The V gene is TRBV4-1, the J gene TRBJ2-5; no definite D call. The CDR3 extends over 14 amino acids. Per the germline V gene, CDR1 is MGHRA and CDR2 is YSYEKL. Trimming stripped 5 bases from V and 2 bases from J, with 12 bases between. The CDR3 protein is CASSTADGQETQYF. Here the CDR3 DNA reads TGCGCCAGCAGCACCGCGGACGGACAAGAGACCCAGTACTTC.

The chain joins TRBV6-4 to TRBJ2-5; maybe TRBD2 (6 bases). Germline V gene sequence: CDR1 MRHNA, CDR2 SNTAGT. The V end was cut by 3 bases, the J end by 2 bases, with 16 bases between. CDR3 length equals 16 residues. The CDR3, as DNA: TGTGCCAGCAGTGAAAATCCGACTGGGGGGCAAGAGACCCAGTACTTC. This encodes CASSENPTGGQETQYF.

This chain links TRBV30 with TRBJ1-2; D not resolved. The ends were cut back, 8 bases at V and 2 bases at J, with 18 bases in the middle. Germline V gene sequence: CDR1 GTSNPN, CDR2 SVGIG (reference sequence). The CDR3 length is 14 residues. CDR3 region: CAHSPYGGNYGYTF. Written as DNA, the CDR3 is TGTGCCCATTCCCCCTATGGAGGGAACTATGGCTACACCTTC.

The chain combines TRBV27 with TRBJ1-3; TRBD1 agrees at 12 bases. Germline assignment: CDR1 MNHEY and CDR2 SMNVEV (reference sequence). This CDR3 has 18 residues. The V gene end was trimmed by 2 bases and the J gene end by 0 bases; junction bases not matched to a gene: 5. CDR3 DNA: TGTGCCAGCAGTTTAACCGGGACAGGGGGCGCCTCTGGAAACACCATATATTTT. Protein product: CASSLTGTGGASGNTIYF.

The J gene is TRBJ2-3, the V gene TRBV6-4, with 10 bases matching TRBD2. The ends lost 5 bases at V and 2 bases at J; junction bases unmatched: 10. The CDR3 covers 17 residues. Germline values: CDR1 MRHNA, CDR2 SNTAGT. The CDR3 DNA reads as TGTGCCAGCAGTTCCAAATGGACTAGCGGAGACACAGATACGCAGTATTTT. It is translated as CASSSKWTSGDTDTQYF.

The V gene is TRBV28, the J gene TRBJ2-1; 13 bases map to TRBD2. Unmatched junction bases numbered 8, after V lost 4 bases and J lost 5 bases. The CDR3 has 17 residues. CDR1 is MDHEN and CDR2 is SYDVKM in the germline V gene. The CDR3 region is CASSSFGGLAGHNEQFF. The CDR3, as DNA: TGTGCCAGCAGTTCATTCGGGGGACTAGCGGGGCACAATGAGCAGTTCTTC.

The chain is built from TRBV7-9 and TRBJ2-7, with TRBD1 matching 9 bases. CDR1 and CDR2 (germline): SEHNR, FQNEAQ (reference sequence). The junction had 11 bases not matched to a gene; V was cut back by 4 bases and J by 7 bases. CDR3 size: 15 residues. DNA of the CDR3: TGTGCCAGCAGCTCTGGAAGGGACAGGGCGGGGGAGCAGTACTTC. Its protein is CASSSGRDRAGEQYF.

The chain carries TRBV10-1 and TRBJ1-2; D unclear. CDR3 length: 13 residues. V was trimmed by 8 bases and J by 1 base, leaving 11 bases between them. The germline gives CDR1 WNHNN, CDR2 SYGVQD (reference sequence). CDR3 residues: CASPERINYGYTF. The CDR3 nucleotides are TGCGCCAGCCCCGAAAGGATTAACTATGGCTACACCTTC.

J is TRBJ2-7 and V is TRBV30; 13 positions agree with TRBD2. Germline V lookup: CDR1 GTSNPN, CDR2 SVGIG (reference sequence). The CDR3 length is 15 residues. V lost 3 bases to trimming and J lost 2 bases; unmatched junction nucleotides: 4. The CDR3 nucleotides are TGTGCCTGGAGCGAAGGACTAGCGGGGGCCTACGAGCAGTACTTC. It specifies CAWSEGLAGAYEQYF.

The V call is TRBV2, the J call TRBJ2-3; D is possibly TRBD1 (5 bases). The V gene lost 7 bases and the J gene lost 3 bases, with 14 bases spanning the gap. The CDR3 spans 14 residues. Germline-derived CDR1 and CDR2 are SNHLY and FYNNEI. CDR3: CASNPRVWTDTQYF. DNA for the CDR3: TGTGCCAGCAACCCCAGGGTTTGGACAGATACGCAGTATTTT.

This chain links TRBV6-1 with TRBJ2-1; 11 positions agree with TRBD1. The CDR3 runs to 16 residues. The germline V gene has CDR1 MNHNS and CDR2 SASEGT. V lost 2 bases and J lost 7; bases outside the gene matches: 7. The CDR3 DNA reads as TGTGCCAGCAGTGAACAGGGACAGGGGGAGGAGAATGAGCAGTTCTTC. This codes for CASSEQGQGEENEQFF.

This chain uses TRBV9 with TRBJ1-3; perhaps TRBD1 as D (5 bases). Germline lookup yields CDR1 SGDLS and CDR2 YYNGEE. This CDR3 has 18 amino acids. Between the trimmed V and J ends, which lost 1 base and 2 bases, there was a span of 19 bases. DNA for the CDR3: TGTGCCAGCAGCGTATCGGTATCAGGGCCTGGGGCTGGAAACACCATATATTTT. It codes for CASSVSVSGPGAGNTIYF.

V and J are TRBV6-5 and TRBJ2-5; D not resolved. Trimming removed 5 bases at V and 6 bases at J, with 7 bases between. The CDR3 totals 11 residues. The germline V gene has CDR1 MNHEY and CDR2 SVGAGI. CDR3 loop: CASSRAKTQYF. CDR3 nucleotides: TGTGCCAGCAGTAGGGCGAAGACCCAGTACTTC.

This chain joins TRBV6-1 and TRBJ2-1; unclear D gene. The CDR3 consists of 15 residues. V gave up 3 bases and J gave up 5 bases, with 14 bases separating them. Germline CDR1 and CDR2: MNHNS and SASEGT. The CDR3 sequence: CASSESSFRDNEQFF. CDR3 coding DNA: TGTGCCAGCAGTGAGAGTAGCTTTCGGGACAATGAGCAGTTCTTC.

The CDR3 region has the DNA TGTGCCAGCAGCTTAGCCCAAGGACAGAACACCGGGGAGCTGTTTTTT. This encodes CASSLAQGQNTGELFF. This chain joins TRBV7-9 and TRBJ2-2; D is possibly TRBD1 (5 bases). Trimming left V 0 bases short and J 1 base short, with 9 bases between. Germline V gene data show CDR1 as SEHNR and CDR2 as FQNEAQ (reference sequence). This CDR3 is 16 amino acids long.

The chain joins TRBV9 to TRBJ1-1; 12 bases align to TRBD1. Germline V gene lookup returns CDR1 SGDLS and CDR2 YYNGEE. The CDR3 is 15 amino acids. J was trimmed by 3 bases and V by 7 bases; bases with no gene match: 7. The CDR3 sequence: CASGGTGGADTEAFF. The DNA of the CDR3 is TGTGCCAGCGGAGGGACAGGGGGCGCGGACACTGAAGCTTTCTTT.

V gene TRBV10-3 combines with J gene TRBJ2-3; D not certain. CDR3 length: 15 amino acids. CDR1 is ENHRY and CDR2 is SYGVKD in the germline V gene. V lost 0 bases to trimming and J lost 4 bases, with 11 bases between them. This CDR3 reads CAISESARSSDTQYF. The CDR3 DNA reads TGTGCCATCAGTGAGTCTGCTCGGTCCTCAGATACGCAGTATTTT.

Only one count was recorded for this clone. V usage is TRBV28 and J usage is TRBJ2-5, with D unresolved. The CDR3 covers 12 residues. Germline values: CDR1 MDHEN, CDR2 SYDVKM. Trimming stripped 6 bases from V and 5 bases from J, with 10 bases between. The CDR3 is CASSPLRETQYF. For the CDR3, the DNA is TGTGCCAGCAGCCCGCTCCGGGAGACCCAGTACTTC.

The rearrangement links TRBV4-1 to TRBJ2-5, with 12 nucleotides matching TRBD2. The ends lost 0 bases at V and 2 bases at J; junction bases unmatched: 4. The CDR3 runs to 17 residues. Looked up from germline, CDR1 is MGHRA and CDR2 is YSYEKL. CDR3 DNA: TGCGCCAGCAGCCAAGACGGCCTAGCGGGGGGGCAAGAGACCCAGTACTTC. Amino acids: CASSQDGLAGGQETQYF.

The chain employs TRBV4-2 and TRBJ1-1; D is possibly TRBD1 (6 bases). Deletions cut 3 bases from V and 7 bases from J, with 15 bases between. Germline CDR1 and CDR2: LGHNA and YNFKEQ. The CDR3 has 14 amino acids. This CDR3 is CASSQAGGAGEAFF. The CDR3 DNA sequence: TGTGCCAGCAGCCAGGCCGGGGGCGCGGGTGAAGCTTTCTTT.

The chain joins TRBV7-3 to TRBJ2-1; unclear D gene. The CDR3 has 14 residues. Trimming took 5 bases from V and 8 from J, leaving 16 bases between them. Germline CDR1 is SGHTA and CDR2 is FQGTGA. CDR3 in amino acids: CASSDPREYHEQFF. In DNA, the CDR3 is TGTGCCAGCAGCGACCCCCGTGAGTACCATGAGCAGTTCTTC.

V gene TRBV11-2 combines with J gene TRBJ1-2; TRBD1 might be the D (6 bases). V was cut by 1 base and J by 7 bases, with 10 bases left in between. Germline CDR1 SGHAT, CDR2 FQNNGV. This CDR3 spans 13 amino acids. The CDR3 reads CASSLVGGSGYTF. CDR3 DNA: TGTGCCAGCAGCTTAGTCGGGGGCTCTGGCTACACCTTC. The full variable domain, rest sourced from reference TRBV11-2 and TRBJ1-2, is EAGVAQSPRYKIIEKRQSVAFWCNPISGHATLYWYQQILGQGPKLLIQFQNNGVVDDSQLPKDRFSAERLKGVDSTLKIQPAKLEDSAVYLCASSLVGGSGYTFGSGTRLTVV.

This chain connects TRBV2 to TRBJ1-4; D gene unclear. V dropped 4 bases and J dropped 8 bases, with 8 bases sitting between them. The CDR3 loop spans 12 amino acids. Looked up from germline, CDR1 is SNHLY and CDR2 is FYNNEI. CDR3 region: CASSGVGEKLFF. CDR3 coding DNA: TGTGCCAGCAGTGGGGTAGGAGAAAAACTGTTTTTT.

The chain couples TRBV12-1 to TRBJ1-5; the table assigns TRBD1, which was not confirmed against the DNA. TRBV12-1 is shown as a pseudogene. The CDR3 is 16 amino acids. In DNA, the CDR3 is TGTGCCAGCAGCCCCCAGGACAGGGGAAGCAATCAGCCCCAGCATTTT. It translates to CASSPQDRGSNQPQHF.

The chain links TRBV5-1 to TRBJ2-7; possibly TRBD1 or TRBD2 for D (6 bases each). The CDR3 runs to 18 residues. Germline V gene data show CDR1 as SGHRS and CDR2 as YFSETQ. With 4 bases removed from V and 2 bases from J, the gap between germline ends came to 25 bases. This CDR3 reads CASSPAGTSAEIAYEQYF. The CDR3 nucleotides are TGCGCCAGCAGCCCGGCGGGGACATCCGCGGAGATCGCCTACGAGCAGTACTTC. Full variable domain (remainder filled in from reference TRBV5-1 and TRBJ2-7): KAGVTQTPRYLIKTRGQQVTLSCSPISGHRSVSWYQQTPGQGLQFLFEYFSETQRNKGNFPGRFSGRQFSNSRSEMNVSTLELGDSALYLCASSPAGTSAEIAYEQYFGPGTRLTVT.

This CDR3 is CASSEDRRDTQETQYF. The CDR3 region has the DNA TGTGCCAGCAGTGAAGATCGTCGGGACACACAAGAGACCCAGTACTTC. The genes are TRBV6-1 and TRBJ2-5; D is perhaps TRBD1 (6 bases). The CDR3 consists of 16 residues. With 1 base removed from V and 2 bases from J, the gap between germline ends came to 14 bases. CDR1 is MNHNS, CDR2 SASEGT, per germline.

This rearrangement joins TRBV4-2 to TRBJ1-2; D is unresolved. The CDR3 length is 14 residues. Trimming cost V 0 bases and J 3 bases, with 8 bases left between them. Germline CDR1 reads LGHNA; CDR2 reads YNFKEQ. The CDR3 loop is CASSQDRIDYGYTF. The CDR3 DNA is TGTGCCAGCAGCCAAGATAGGATAGACTATGGCTACACCTTC.

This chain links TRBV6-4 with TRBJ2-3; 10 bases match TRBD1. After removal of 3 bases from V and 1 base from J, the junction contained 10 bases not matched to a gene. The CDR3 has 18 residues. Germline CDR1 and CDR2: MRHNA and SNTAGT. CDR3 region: CASSESPPGTGGTDTQYF. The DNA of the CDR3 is TGTGCCAGCAGTGAATCCCCTCCCGGGACAGGGGGCACAGATACGCAGTATTTT.

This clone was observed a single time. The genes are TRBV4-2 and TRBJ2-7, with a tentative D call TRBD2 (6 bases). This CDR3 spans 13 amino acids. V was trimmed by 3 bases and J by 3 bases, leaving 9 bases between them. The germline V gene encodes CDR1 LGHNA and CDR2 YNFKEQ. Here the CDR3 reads CASSHAGGYEQYF. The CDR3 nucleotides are TGTGCCAGCAGCCACGCCGGGGGCTACGAGCAGTACTTC.

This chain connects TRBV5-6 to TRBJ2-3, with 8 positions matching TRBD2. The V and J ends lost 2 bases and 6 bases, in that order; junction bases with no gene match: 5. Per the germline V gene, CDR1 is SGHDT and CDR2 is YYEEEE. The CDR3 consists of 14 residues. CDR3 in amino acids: CASSLPGGPDTQYF. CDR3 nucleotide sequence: TGTGCCAGCAGCTTACCGGGAGGGCCTGATACGCAGTATTTT.

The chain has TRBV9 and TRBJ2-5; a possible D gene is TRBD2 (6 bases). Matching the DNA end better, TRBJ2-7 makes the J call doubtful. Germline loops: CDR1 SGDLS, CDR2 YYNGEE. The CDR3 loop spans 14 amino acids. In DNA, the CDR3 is TGTGCCAGCAGCGTAGGAGACGGGGGCTACGAGCAGTACTTC. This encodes CASSVGDGGYEQYF.

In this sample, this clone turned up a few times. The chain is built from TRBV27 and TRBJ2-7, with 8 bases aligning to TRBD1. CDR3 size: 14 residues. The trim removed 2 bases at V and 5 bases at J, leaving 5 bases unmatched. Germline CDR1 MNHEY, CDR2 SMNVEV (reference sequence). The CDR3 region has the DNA TGTGCCAGCAGTTTAGGGACAGGTCAACACGAGCAGTACTTC. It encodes CASSLGTGQHEQYF.